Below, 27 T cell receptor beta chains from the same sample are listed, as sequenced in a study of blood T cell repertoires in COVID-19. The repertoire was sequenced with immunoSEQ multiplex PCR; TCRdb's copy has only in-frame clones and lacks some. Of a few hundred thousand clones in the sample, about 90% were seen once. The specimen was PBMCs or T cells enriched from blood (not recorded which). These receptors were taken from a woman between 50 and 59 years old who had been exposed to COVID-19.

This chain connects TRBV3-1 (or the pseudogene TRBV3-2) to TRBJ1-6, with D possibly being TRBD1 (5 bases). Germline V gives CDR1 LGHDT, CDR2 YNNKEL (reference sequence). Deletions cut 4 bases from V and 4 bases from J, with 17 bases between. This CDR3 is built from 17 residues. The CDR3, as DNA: TGTGCCAGCAGCCGGGGGGGGTTAGTACGGTATAATTCACCCCTCCACTTT. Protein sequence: CASSRGGLVRYNSPLHF.

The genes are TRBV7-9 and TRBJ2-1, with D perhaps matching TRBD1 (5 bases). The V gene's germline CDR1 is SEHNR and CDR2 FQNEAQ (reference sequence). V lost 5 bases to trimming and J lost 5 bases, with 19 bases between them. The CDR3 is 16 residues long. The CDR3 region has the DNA TGTGCCAGCAGCCCACCCTCCTTATGGGGCGACAATGAGCAGTTCTTC. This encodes CASSPPSLWGDNEQFF.

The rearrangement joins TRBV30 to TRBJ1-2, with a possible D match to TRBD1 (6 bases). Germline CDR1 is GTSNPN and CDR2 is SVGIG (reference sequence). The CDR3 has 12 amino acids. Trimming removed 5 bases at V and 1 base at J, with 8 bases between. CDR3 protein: CAWLDSNYGYTF. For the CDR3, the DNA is TGTGCCTGGTTGGACAGTAACTATGGCTACACCTTC.

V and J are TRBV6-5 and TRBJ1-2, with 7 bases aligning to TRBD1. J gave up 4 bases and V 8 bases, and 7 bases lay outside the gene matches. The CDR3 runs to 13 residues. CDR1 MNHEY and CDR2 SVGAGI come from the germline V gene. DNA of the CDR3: TGTGCCAGCGAGGACAGGTTGTCCTATGGCTACACCTTC. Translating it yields CASEDRLSYGYTF.

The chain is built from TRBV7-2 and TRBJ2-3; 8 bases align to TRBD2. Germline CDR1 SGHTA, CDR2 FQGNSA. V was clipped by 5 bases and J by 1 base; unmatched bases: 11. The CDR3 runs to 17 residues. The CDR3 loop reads CASSTRSGGTRTDTQYF. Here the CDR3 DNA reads TGTGCCAGCAGCACCAGAAGCGGGGGAACCCGCACAGATACGCAGTATTTT.

The CDR3 here is CASSYSIQQVRETQYF. The CDR3 coding sequence is TGTGCCAGCAGTTACTCGATACAGCAGGTCCGAGAGACCCAGTACTTC. The rearrangement uses TRBV6-2 or TRBV6-3 and TRBJ2-5; D call uncertain. The germline V gene has CDR1 MNHEY and CDR2 SVGEGT. The CDR3 covers 16 residues. Trimming removed 0 bases at V and 4 bases at J, with 15 bases between.

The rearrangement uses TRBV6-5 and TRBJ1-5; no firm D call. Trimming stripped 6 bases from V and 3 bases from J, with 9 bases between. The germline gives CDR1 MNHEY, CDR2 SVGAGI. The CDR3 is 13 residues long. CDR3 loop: CASRWRSNQPQHF. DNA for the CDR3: TGTGCCAGCAGGTGGCGGTCCAATCAGCCCCAGCATTTT.

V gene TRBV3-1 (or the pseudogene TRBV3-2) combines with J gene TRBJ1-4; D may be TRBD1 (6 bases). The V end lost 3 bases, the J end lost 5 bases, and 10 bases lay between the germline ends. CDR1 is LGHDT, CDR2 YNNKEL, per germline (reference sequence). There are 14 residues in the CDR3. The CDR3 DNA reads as TGTGCCAGCAGCCATAGGACAGCAAATGAAAAACTGTTTTTT. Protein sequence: CASSHRTANEKLFF.

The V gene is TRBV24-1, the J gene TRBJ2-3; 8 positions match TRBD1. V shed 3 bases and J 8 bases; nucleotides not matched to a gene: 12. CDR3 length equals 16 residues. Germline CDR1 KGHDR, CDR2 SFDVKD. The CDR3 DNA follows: TGTGCCACCAGTGATGAACAGGGGGTACCCTTCGGTACGCAGTATTTT. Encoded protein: CATSDEQGVPFGTQYF.

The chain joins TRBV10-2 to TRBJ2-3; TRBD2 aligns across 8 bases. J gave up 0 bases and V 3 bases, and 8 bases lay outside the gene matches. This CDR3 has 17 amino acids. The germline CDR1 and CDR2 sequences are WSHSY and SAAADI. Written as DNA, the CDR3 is TGCGCCAGCAGTGATCTTCGGGCTAGCGGGAGCACAGATACGCAGTATTTT. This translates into CASSDLRASGSTDTQYF.

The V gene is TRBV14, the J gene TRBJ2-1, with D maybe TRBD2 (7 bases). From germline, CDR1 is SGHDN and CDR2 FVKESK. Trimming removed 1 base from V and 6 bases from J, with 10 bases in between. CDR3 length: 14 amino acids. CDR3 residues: CASSQGGGPNEQFF. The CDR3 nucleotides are TGTGCCAGCAGCCAAGGGGGGGGGCCCAATGAGCAGTTCTTC. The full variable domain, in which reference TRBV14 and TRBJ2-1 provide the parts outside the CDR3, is EAGVTQFPSHSVIEKGQTVTLRCDPISGHDNLYWYRRVMGKEIKFLLHFVKESKQDESGMPNNRFLAERTGGTYSTLKVQPAELEDSGVYFCASSQGGGPNEQFFGPGTRLTVL.

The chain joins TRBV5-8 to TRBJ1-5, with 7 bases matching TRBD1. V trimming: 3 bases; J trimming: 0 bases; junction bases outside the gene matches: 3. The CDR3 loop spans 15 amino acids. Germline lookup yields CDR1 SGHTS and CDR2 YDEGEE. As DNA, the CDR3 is TGTGCCAGCAGCTCGGGACAGAATAGCAATCAGCCCCAGCATTTT. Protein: CASSSGQNSNQPQHF.

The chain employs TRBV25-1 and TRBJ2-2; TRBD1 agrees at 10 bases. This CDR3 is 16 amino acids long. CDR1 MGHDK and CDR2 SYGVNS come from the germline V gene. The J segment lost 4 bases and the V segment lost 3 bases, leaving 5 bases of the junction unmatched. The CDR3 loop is CASSDSGTGATGELFF. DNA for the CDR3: TGTGCCAGCAGTGACTCCGGGACAGGGGCCACCGGGGAGCTGTTTTTT. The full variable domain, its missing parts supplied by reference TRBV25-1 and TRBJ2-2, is EADIYQTPRYLVIGTGKKITLECSQTMGHDKMYWYQQDPGMELHLIHYSYGVNSTEKGDLSSESTVSRIRTEHFPLTLESARPSHTSQYLCASSDSGTGATGELFFGEGSRLTVL.

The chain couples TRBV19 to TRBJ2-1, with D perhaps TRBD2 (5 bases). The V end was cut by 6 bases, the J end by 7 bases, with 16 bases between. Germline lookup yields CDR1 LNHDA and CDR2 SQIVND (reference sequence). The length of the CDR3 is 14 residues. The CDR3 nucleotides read TGTGCCAGTAGAAAGACCGGGAACGCGAATGAGCAGTTCTTC. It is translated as CASRKTGNANEQFF.

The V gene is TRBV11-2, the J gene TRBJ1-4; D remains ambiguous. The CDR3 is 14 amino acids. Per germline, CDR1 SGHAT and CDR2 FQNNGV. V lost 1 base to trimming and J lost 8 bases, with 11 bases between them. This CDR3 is CASSLAGVGEKLFF. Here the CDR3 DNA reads TGTGCCAGCAGCTTAGCCGGGGTCGGGGAAAAACTGTTTTTT. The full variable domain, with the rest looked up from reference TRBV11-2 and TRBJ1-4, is EAGVAQSPRYKIIEKRQSVAFWCNPISGHATLYWYQQILGQGPKLLIQFQNNGVVDDSQLPKDRFSAERLKGVDSTLKIQPAKLEDSAVYLCASSLAGVGEKLFFGSGTQLSVL.

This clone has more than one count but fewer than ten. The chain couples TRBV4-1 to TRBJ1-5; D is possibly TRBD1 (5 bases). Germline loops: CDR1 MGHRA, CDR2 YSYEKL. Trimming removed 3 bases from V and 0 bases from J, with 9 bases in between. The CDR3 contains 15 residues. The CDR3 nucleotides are TGCGCCAGCAGCCAGTGGACAAATAGCAATCAGCCCCAGCATTTT. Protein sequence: CASSQWTNSNQPQHF.

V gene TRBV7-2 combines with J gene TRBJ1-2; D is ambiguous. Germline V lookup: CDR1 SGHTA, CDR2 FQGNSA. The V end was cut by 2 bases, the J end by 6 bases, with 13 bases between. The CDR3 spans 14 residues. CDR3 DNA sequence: TGTGCCAGCAGCTTAAGAAGGCAGGATAATGGCTACACCTTC. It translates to CASSLRRQDNGYTF.

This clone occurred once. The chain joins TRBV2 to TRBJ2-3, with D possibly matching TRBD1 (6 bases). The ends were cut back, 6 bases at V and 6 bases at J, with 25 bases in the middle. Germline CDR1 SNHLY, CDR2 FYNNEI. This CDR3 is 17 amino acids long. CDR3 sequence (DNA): TGTGCCAGCAGAGAGGGGGTTAGGGTGAGTTCCACGGATACGCAGTATTTT. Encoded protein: CASREGVRVSSTDTQYF.

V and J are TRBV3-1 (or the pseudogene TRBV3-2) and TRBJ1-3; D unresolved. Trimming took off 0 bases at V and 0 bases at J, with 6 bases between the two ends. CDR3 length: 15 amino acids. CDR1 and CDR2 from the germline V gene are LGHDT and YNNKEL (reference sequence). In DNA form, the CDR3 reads TGTGCCAGCAGCCAAGAGTTAGTCTCTGGAAACACCATATATTTT. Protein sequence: CASSQELVSGNTIYF.

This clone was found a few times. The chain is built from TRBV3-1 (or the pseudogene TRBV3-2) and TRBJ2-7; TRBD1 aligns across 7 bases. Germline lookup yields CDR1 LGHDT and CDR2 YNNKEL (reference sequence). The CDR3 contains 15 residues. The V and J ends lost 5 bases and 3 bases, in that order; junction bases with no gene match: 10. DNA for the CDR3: TGTGCCAGCAGCGAAACCACAGGGGTCTACTACGAGCAGTACTTC. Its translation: CASSETTGVYYEQYF.

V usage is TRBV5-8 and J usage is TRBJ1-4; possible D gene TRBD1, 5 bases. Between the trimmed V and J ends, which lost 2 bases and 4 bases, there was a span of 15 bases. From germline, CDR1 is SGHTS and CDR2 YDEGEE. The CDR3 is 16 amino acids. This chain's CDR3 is CASSFEEGYSNEKLFF. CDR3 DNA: TGTGCCAGCAGCTTTGAGGAGGGGTATAGTAATGAAAAACTGTTTTTT. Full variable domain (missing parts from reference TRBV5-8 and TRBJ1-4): EAGVTQSPTHLIKTRGQQATLRCSPISGHTSVYWYQQALGLGLQFLLWYDEGEERNRGNFPPRFSGRQFPNYSSELNVNALELEDSALYLCASSFEEGYSNEKLFFGSGTQLSVL.

CDR3 DNA: TGTGCCAGCAGCAAGGCCGGGACAGGGAATAACTATGGCTACACCTTC. Residues: CASSKAGTGNNYGYTF. The chain uses TRBV5-8 and TRBJ1-2; 9 bases fit TRBD1. Germline V gives CDR1 SGHTS, CDR2 YDEGEE. The junction had 8 bases not matched to a gene; V was cut back by 4 bases and J by 1 base. The CDR3 extends over 16 amino acids.

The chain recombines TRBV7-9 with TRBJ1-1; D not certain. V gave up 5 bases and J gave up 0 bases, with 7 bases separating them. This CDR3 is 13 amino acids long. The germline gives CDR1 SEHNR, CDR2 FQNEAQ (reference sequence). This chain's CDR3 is CASSQDLNTEAFF. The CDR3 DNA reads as TGTGCCAGCAGCCAGGACTTGAACACTGAAGCTTTCTTT.

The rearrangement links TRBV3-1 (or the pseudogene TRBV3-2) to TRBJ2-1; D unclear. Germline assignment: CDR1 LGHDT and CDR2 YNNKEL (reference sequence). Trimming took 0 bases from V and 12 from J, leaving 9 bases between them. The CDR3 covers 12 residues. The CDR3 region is CASSQDLLAQFF. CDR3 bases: TGTGCCAGCAGCCAAGATCTACTCGCGCAGTTCTTC.

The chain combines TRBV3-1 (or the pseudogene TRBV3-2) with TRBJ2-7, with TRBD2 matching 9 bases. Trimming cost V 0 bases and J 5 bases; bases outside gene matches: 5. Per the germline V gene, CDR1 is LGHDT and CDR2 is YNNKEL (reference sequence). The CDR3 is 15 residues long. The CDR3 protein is CASSQDLRGGNEQYF. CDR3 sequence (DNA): TGTGCCAGCAGCCAAGATCTGCGGGGGGGGAACGAGCAGTACTTC.

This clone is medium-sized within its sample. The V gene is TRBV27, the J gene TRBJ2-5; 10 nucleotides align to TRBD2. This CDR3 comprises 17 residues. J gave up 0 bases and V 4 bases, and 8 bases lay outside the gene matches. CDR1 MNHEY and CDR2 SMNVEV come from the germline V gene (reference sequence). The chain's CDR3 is CASSSGGLAGDQETQYF. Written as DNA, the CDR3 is TGTGCCAGCAGTTCTGGTGGGCTAGCGGGGGACCAAGAGACCCAGTACTTC.

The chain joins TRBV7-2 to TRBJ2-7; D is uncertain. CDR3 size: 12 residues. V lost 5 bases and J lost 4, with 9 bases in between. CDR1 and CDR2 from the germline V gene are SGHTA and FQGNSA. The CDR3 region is CASSPILYEQYF. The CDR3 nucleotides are TGTGCCAGCAGCCCCATTCTATACGAGCAGTACTTC.